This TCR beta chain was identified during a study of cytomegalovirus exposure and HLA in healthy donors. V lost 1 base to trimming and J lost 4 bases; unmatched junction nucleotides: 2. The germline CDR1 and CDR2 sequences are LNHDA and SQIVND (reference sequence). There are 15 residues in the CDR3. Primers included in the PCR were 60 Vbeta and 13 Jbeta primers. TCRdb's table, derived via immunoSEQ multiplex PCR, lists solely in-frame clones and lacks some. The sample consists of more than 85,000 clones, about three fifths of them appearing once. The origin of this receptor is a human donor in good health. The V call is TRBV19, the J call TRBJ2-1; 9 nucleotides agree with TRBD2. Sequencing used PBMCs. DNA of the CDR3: TGTGCCAGTAGTATAGCGACTAGCGGATACAATGAGCAGTTCTTC. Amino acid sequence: CASSIATSGYNEQFF.